Described below is a single T cell receptor (beta chain) sequence and its context. The antigen remains undetermined. This specimen comes from a study of shared clonotypes between healthy human individuals. Overall study findings and caveats: Only a few donors were included, so the genetic and exposure-history diversity represented was limited. Relative to clonotypes present in all four donors, those not shared had lower generation probabilities. Larger estimated richness was generally recorded for naive subsets relative to memory subsets.

There were no recent acute infections or vaccinations among the donors, who were healthy HIV-negative adults. J gave up 10 bases and V 1 base, and 19 bases lay outside the gene matches. The CDR3 has 19 residues. The germline CDR1 and CDR2 sequences are SGHRS and YFSETQ. Clones were read by immunoSEQ multiplex PCR, and TCRdb kept only the in-frame ones, dropping some. Here the sample spans 1,400,000 or so clones, just under 99% being singletons. The sequence derives from a young man in good health. Sequenced sample: naive CD4+ T cells sorted from blood. The subset here: CD45RA+ positively selected. The chain carries TRBV5-1 and TRBJ2-1, with 11 bases lining up with TRBD2. DNA of the CDR3: TGCGCCAGCAGCTTGCCCCAGACTAGCGGGACCATCACCATGGGGGAGCAGTTCTTC. Protein product: CASSLPQTSGTITMGEQFF.